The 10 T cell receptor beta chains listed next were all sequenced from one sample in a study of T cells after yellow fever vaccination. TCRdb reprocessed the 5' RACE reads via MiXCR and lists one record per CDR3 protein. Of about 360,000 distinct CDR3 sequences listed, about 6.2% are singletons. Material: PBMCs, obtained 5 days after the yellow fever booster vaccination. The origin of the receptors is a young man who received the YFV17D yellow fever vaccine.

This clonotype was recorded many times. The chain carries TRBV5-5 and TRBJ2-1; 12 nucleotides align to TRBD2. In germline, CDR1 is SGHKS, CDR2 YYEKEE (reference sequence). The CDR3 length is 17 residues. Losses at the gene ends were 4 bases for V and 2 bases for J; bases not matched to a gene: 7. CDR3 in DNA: TGTGCCAGCAGCCTTATATGGACTAGCGGGACCTACAATGAGCAGTTCTTC. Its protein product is CASSLIWTSGTYNEQFF.

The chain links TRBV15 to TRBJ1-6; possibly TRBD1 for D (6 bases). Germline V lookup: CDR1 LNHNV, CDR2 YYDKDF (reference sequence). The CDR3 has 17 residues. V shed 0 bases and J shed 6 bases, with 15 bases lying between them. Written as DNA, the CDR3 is TGTGCCACCAGCAGAGATCAGTTCGGACAGAGTAATTCACCCCTCCACTTT. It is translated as CATSRDQFGQSNSPLHF.

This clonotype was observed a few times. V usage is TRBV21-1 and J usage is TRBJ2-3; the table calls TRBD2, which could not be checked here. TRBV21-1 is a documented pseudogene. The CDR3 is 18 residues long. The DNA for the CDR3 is TGTGCCAGCAGCAAAGCCCTGACTAGCGGGGACTTCACAGATACGCAGTATTTT. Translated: CASSKALTSGDFTDTQYF.

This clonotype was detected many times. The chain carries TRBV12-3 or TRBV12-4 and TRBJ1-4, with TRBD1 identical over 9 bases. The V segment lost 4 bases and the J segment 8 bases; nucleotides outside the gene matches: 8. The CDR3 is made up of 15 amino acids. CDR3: CASSYSTDRGEKLFF. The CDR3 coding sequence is TGTGCCAGCAGTTACTCTACGGACAGGGGAGAAAAACTGTTTTTT.

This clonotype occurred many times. CDR3 residues: CASSEGQGGRGGYTF. CDR3 bases: TGTGCCAGCAGTGAAGGGCAGGGGGGACGTGGAGGCTACACCTTC. The chain combines TRBV2 with TRBJ1-2; 7 nucleotides align to TRBD1. From germline, CDR1 is SNHLY and CDR2 FYNNEI. The CDR3 extends over 15 amino acids. J gave up 8 bases and V 1 base, and 10 bases lay outside the gene matches.

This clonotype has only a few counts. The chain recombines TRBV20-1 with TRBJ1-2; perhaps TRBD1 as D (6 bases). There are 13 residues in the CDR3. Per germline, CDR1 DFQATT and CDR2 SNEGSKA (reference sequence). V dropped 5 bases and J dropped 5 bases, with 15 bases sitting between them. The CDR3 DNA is TGCAGTGCTGAGCCGGGACAAAAATATGGCTACACCTTC. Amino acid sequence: CSAEPGQKYGYTF.

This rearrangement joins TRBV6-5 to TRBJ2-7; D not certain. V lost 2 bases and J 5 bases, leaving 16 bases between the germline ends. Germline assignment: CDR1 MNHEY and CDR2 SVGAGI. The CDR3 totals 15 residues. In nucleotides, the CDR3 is TGTGCCAGCAGTTACGGCCTAGGAGTTGGCGACGAGCAGTACTTC. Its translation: CASSYGLGVGDEQYF.

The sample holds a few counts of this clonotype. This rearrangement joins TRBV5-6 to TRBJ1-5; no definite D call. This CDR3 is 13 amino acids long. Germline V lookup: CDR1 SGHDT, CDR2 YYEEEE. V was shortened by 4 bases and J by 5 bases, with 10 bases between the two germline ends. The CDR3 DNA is TGTGCCAGCAGCCCTGGGCCGGATCAGCCCCAGCATTTT. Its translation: CASSPGPDQPQHF.

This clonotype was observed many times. In nucleotides, the CDR3 is TGTGCCAGCAGTTTCGCGGACAGGGGCACAGATACGCAGTATTTT. This translates into CASSFADRGTDTQYF. The rearrangement joins TRBV12-3 or TRBV12-4 to TRBJ2-3, with 8 bases lining up with TRBD1. The CDR3 length is 15 residues. V lost 3 bases and J lost 1; bases outside the gene matches: 3.

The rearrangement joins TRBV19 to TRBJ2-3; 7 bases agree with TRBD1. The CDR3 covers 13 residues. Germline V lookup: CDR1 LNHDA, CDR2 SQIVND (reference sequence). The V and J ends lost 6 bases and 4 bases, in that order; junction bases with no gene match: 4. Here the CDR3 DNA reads TGTGCCAGTAGGACAGGGAAGGCAGATACGCAGTATTTT. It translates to CASRTGKADTQYF.